Listed below are T cell receptor beta chains from one sample, sequenced in a study of cytotoxic CD8 clonotypes in ibrutinib-treated CLL. TCRdb's copy holds only in-frame clones and misses some; the assay was immunoSEQ multiplex PCR. The table records some 14,000 clones, 55% to 75% of them present only once. The sequencing here drew on PBMCs, taken before ibrutinib treatment. These receptor sequences come from a human donor with chronic lymphocytic leukemia. The CDR3 runs from the conserved cysteine through the conserved F or W. The D gene is left open where the match is weak. The size entry is marked missing in some rows and otherwise reads once, few, many or a size class.

j_call d_call v_call clone_size cdr3_nt cdr3_aa
TRBJ2-7 . TRBV18 . TGTGCCAGCTCACCTGGGGTGCGCGAGCAGTACTTC CASSPGVREQYF
TRBJ2-7 TRBD1 TRBV7-9 . TGTGCCAGCAGCTTATGGGACAGGGGCTACGAGCAGTACTTC CASSLWDRGYEQYF
TRBJ2-7 . TRBV5-4 once TGTGCCAGCAGCCCTGGTGGCCACTACGAGCAGTACTTC CASSPGGHYEQYF
TRBJ2-3 . TRBV6-5 . TGTGCCAGCAGCGCAACGACACCGATCACAGATACGCAGTATTTT CASSATTPITDTQYF
TRBJ1-4 . TRBV5-1 . TGCGCCAGCAGCTTGAAGCCAGGGGTGGATGAAAAACTGTTTTTT CASSLKPGVDEKLFF
TRBJ1-1 . TRBV30 few TGTGCCTGGAGCGGGACAACTGAAGCTTTCTTT CAWSGTTEAFF
TRBJ1-2 . TRBV7-3 . TGTGCCAGCAGCCCAGGGCAGGGAGGATATGATGGCTACACCTTC CASSPGQGGYDGYTF
TRBJ1-4 . TRBV5-1 . TGCGCCAGCAGCCCGGACACTACTAATGAAAAACTGTTTTTT CASSPDTTNEKLFF
TRBJ2-5 . TRBV5-6 . TGTGCCAGCAGCTTGGGGGTCCAGGGGGAGACCCAGTACTTC CASSLGVQGETQYF
TRBJ2-1 . TRBV27 . TGTGCCAGCAGTCCCGAGTGGGAGTCCTACAATGAGCAGTTCTTC CASSPEWESYNEQFF
TRBJ2-5 TRBD2 TRBV11-2 . TGTGCCAGCAGCTCAGCGGGGGGGTTTTTAGAGACCCAGTACTTC CASSSAGGFLETQYF
TRBJ1-5 TRBD1 TRBV6-5 . TGTGCCAGCAGCTCGGGACAGGGCGTTCAGCCCCAGCATTTT CASSSGQGVQPQHF
TRBJ2-2 . TRBV7-2 few TGTGCCAGCAGCTTAGACAGCGGGGAGCTGTTTTTT CASSLDSGELFF
TRBJ1-1 . TRBV6-6 . TGTGCCAGCACCCAGGGAGGCACTGAAGCTTTCTTT CASTQGGTEAFF
TRBJ2-2 TRBD1 TRBV5-1 . TGCGCCAGCAGCACACGACAGGGGAACACCGGGGAGCTGTTTTTT CASSTRQGNTGELFF
TRBJ1-1 TRBD1 TRBV7-9 . TGTGCCAGCAGCATAGGACAGGGAGGAACTGAAGCTTTCTTT CASSIGQGGTEAFF
TRBJ1-1 . TRBV18 few TGTGCCAGCTCACCACCGGGACGAATCACTGAAGCTTTCTTT CASSPPGRITEAFF
TRBJ2-3 . TRBV6-1 . TGTGCCAGCAGTGAGGGGGAAACAGATACGCAGTATTTT CASSEGETDTQYF